This is a list of T cell receptor beta chains from one sample in a study of STAT5B mutations in CD4+ large granular lymphocyte leukemia. Generated by immunoSEQ multiplex PCR, the TCRdb table keeps only in-frame clones and is missing some. In the table there are 32,000 or so clones, 87% of which are singletons. What was sequenced was CD4+ T cells from blood buffy coats. The receptors come from a human donor in good health. CDR3s include the opening cysteine and the closing phenylalanine or tryptophan. A D gene is named only where the DNA matches it firmly. Size tells how often a clone was seen (once, few, many) or the class of an expanded clone, and some rows leave it out.

clone_size j_call v_call d_call cdr3_aa cdr3_nt
NA TRBJ1-2 TRBV11-2 TRBD1 CASSPGTVKSGYTF TGTGCCAGCAGCCCGGGGACAGTAAAAAGTGGCTACACCTTC
once TRBJ1-4 TRBV7-2 NA CASSLVKDGGKLFF TGTGCCAGCAGCTTAGTAAAGGACGGGGGAAAACTGTTTTTT
NA TRBJ2-7 TRBV27 TRBD2 CASKPSGLIYEQYF TGTGCCAGCAAACCTAGCGGGCTTATTTACGAGCAGTACTTC
NA TRBJ1-4 TRBV29-1 TRBD1 CSAGDSFNEKLFF TGCAGCGCTGGGGACAGCTTTAATGAAAAACTGTTCTTT
NA TRBJ2-7 TRBV6-5 TRBD1 CASSYSRDRSSEQYF TGTGCCAGCAGTTACTCGCGGGACAGGTCTTCCGAGCAGTACTTC
NA TRBJ1-5 TRBV19 NA CASSTILTGGNQPQHF TGTGCCAGTAGCACTATCCTGACAGGTGGCAATCAGCCCCAGCATTTT
NA TRBJ1-2 TRBV28 TRBD1 CASSFSTWDSYGYTF TGTGCCAGCAGTTTTTCTACCTGGGACAGCTATGGCTACACCTTC
NA TRBJ2-7 TRBV27 TRBD2 CASSFRNRGSSGKSSYEQYF TGTGCCAGCAGTTTTAGGAACAGGGGTTCTAGCGGGAAGAGCTCCTACGAGCAGTACTTC
NA TRBJ1-1 TRBV6-5 TRBD1 CASSFDRATEAFF TGTGCCAGCAGTTTTGACAGGGCAACTGAAGCTTTCTTT
NA TRBJ1-6 TRBV27 NA CASSLQGRGSPLHF TGTGCCAGCAGTTTACAGGGAAGGGGATCACCCCTCCACTTT
NA TRBJ2-5 TRBV27 NA CASSLKNRYQETQYF TGTGCCAGCAGTTTAAAGAACAGGTACCAAGAGACCCAGTACTTC
NA TRBJ2-7 TRBV14 NA CASSHKLKSSYEQYF TGTGCCAGCAGCCATAAGCTGAAGAGCTCCTACGAGCAGTACTTC
NA TRBJ2-2 TRBV7-6 NA CASSLVAGTGAGELFF TGTGCCAGCAGCTTAGTAGCAGGAACGGGCGCCGGGGAGCTGTTTTTT
NA TRBJ2-7 TRBV6-1 NA CASKTGTLYEQYF TGTGCCAGCAAAACCGGGACATTATACGAGCAGTACTTC
NA TRBJ2-5 TRBV5-4 NA CASSLGRAQETQYF TGTGCCAGCAGCTTGGGTAGGGCACAGGAGACCCAGTACTTC
NA TRBJ2-2 TRBV19 TRBD1 CASSGTDTGELFF TGTGCCAGTTCCGGGACAGACACCGGGGAGCTGTTTTTT
NA TRBJ2-7 TRBV2 NA CASSENTEQYF TGTGCCAGCAGTGAAAACACCGAGCAGTACTTC
NA TRBJ2-2 TRBV7-8 TRBD2 CASSRGGSRSGELFF TGTGCCAGCAGCCGAGGCGGGAGTCGGTCCGGGGAGCTGTTTTTT
NA TRBJ2-7 TRBV9 NA CASSARGSYEQYF TGTGCCAGCAGCGCCCGGGGGTCCTACGAGCAGTACTTC
NA TRBJ2-7 TRBV5-6 NA CASSLVGTPYEQYF TGTGCCAGCAGCTTGGTCGGAACCCCCTACGAGCAGTACTTC
NA TRBJ2-1 TRBV5-4 NA CASSTGHSNSYNEQFF TGTGCCAGCAGCACGGGACACTCGAACTCCTACAATGAGCAGTTCTTC
NA TRBJ1-5 TRBV6-1 NA CASSEVQASTYQPQHF TGTGCCAGCAGTGAAGTCCAGGCCTCTACCTATCAGCCCCAGCATTTT
NA TRBJ1-1 TRBV7-9 NA CASSPLGDTEAFF TGTGCCAGCAGCCCCCTGGGGGATACTGAAGCTTTCTTT
NA TRBJ2-1 TRBV7-8 NA CASSLVAGEQFF TGTGCCAGCAGCTTAGTTGCCGGTGAGCAGTTCTTC
NA TRBJ1-5 TRBV5-6 NA CASSSGTSNQPQHF TGTGCCAGCAGCTCCGGGACATCTAATCAGCCCCAGCATTTT
NA TRBJ2-7 TRBV14 NA CASSQDSKGTDEQYF TGTGCCAGCAGCCAAGATAGTAAGGGTACGGACGAGCAGTACTTC
NA TRBJ2-3 TRBV5-1 TRBD1 CASRDSGGATDTQYF TGCGCCAGCAGGGATTCAGGGGGCGCGACAGATACGCAGTATTTT
NA TRBJ2-2 TRBV7-8 NA CASSLGSGDTGELFF TGTGCCAGCAGCTTAGGTTCGGGAGACACCGGGGAGCTGTTTTTT
NA TRBJ2-1 TRBV7-2 TRBD2 CASSFGLAEYNEQFF TGTGCCAGCAGCTTCGGGCTAGCGGAATACAATGAGCAGTTCTTC
NA TRBJ1-2 TRBV7-6 NA CASSLNSNYGYTF TGTGCCAGCAGCTTGAACAGCAACTATGGCTACACCTTC
NA TRBJ2-5 TRBV6-5 NA CASSFRVEETQYF TGTGCCAGCAGTTTCAGGGTGGAAGAGACCCAGTACTTC
NA TRBJ2-4 TRBV19 TRBD2 CASSMLAGGGTAKNIQYF TGTGCCAGTAGTATGCTAGCGGGAGGAGGTACGGCCAAAAACATTCAGTACTTC
once TRBJ2-1 TRBV2 TRBD2 CASSEPSGRHNEQFF TGTGCCAGCAGTGAGCCTAGCGGGAGGCACAATGAGCAGTTCTTC
NA TRBJ1-1 TRBV2 NA CASRRTQNTEAFF TGTGCCAGCAGGCGAACACAGAACACTGAAGCTTTCTTT
NA TRBJ2-5 TRBV29-1 NA CSVEDTGLQETQYF TGCAGCGTTGAAGACACCGGACTACAAGAGACCCAGTACTTC
NA TRBJ2-7 TRBV6-4 TRBD2 CASSGASALSGRAYEQYF TGTGCCAGCAGTGGTGCATCTGCCTTAAGCGGGAGGGCCTACGAGCAGTACTTC